The TCR beta chain under discussion was sequenced for a study of blood T cell repertoires in COVID-19 (dated by TCRdb to between 2020 and 2021). Background on the whole study: Samples covering the acute and convalescent phases of COVID-19 were provided by collaborators in the United States, Italy and Spain. The prospective study material was composed of cDNA or gDNA derived from T cells, B-cell-depleted T cells, or PBMCs. Subjects who had been exposed to COVID-19, were actively infected with it, or had recovered from it provided the deeply sampled blood TCRbeta repertoires that made up the dataset. The repertoires were made available in a free public database intended to serve as a resource for research on the immune response to SARS-CoV-2. The samples were drawn from the first 160 participants of the ongoing ImmuneRACE study and from 1,200 or so subjects provided by 6 global collaborators. The sample metadata nearly always contained a de-identified subject ID, COVID-19 status, age in years and sex. Where HLA class I and class II types were available, the types were taken from metadata supplied by the sample provider, not from assay-based typing.

Samples from volunteer blood donors who had recovered from COVID-19 were contributed by a second Seattle source. The collaborating institutions used their own protocols to collect whole blood in K2EDTA tubes. For TCRbeta analysis, collaborator samples were shipped as frozen whole blood, as isolated PBMCs, or as DNA extracted from either sample type. As for this clone: What this receptor recognizes is not known. No much larger clone exists at a distance of one base, and base qualities are not known.

From the cysteine up to the phenylalanine, the CDR3 has a length of 15 residues. The read is trimmed to its CDR3 DNA, 45 bases read in frame from base 1. V loses 6 bases at its end and J loses 6 bases; junction bases beyond the gene matches: 11. CDR1 and CDR2, looked up from the germline V gene, are MNHNS and SASEGT. TCRbeta CDR3 regions were amplified from genomic DNA using the immunoSEQ Assay, a bias-controlled multiplex PCR. The study's own analysis went as follows. Nucleated cell counts per sample were estimated from amplification of reference gene primers within the assay. To quantify the absolute abundance of each unique TCRbeta CDR3 rearrangement, sequence reads were collapsed and filtered. For each sample, productive Simpson clonality was calculated as the square root of Simpson's diversity index over productive rearrangements. This immuneACCESS table, as held by TCRdb, lists in-frame sequences with V and J called but not all clones. Of the missing ones, under half trace to an unresolved V gene in checked studies; the others have no known cause. V, J and clone size are taken as reported in that table, and D and trimming were inferred from the DNA itself. The sample includes around 260,000 clones, with about nine tenths observed a single time. 0.94% of the sample comes from the top ten.

The full study reports these points: How much clinical and demographic metadata was included differed by source and by participant, and the metadata was provided uncurated.

Specimen: peripheral blood. The rearrangement combines TRBV6-1 with TRBJ2-1, and 7 bases in between align with TRBD2. The clonotype originates from a woman aged 40 to 49 who had recovered from COVID-19. The CDR3 region has the sequence CASRGLLVVPNEQFF. The nucleotide sequence is given as TGTGCCAGCAGGGGACTACTGGTTGTGCCCAATGAGCAGTTCTTC.